This T cell receptor beta chain is from a study of molecular identifiers for immune sequencing clone quantification. General study findings and limits: Highly expanded clones may be undercounted when identical TCR molecules share barcodes.

The CDR3 loop spans 12 amino acids. Per the germline V gene, CDR1 is SGHAT and CDR2 is FQNNGV. Using 10%, 30% or 50% RNA, naive CD8 libraries were derived from approximately 20,000 to 1,000,000 sorted cells. TCRdb processed the PCR reads anew with MiXCR; each CDR3 protein has one entry. Of around 470,000 distinct CDR3 sequences listed, less than 30% were seen once; the top ten hold approximately 0.8%. A word on this clonotype: As yet, its antigen is unknown. A read error may explain this, as a much larger clone is one base away.

The clonotype was recovered from a human donor in good health. Some libraries in this study had Jurkat cell RNA spiked in. The V and J genes are TRBV11-2 and TRBJ2-3, with D unclear. Sequencing input: naive CD8+ T cells from blood, with Jurkat cell RNA spiked in. Subset here: FACS-sorted CD8+CD4-CCR7+CD45RA+ naive T cells. The CDR3 DNA reads as TGTGCCCGCAGCTCTACCTTGGATACGCAGTATTTT. This encodes CARSSTLDTQYF.